The 10 T cell receptor beta chains given below trace back to one sample, sequenced in a study of T cells in Graves' hyperthyroidism and ophthalmopathy. RNA transcripts yielded amplified TCR beta CDR3 regions. TCR CDR3 regions were first amplified by RT-PCR with HTBI primers. TCRdb analysed the multiplex PCR reads with MiXCR anew, one entry per CDR3 protein. Of more than 350,000 distinct CDR3 sequences in the sample, roughly 15% are singletons; the top ten hold approximately 20%. Sequenced: blood. The origin of the receptors is a woman aged 55 to 70 with Graves' ophthalmopathy.

This clonotype was seen repeatedly, ten times or more. For the CDR3, the DNA is TGTGCCAGTGAGCTCCGAGATACCACAGATACGCAGTATTTT. Translation: CASELRDTTDTQYF. The chain has TRBV28 and TRBJ2-3, with D hard to call. The length of the CDR3 is 14 residues. CDR1 and CDR2 (germline): MDHEN, SYDVKM. V lost 9 bases, J lost 2 bases, and 15 bases lay in between. Filled out from reference TRBV28 and TRBJ2-3, the complete variable domain reads DVKVTQSSRYLVKRTGEKVFLECVQDMDHENMFWYRQDPGLGLRLIYFSYDVKMKEKGDIPEGYSVSREKKERFSLILESASTNQTSMYLCASELRDTTDTQYFGPGTRLTVL.

This clonotype was seen repeatedly, ten times or more. The chain has TRBV20-1 and TRBJ2-1; 9 bases match TRBD2. Per germline, CDR1 DFQATT and CDR2 SNEGSKA (reference sequence). CDR3 length equals 14 residues. The J segment lost 10 bases and the V segment lost 5 bases, leaving 12 bases of the junction unmatched. DNA of the CDR3: TGCAGTGCTGAATATAGCGGGAGAACGACGGAGCAGTTCTTC. Translated: CSAEYSGRTTEQFF.

In its sample, this clonotype was seen many times. The V and J genes are TRBV12-3 or TRBV12-4 and TRBJ2-3; D perhaps matches TRBD2 (5 bases). The CDR3 runs 14 residues. Trimming cost V 10 bases and J 2 bases, with 16 bases left between them. CDR3 region: CAMSRSGATDTQYF. The CDR3 DNA sequence: TGTGCCATGTCGAGAAGCGGAGCCACAGATACGCAGTATTTT.

The chain's CDR3 is CSVGGVTNEQFF. CDR3 sequence (DNA): TGCAGTGTGGGGGGAGTGACGAATGAGCAGTTCTTC. The rearrangement links TRBV20-1 to TRBJ2-1; perhaps TRBD2 as D (6 bases). Germline V lookup: CDR1 DFQATT, CDR2 SNEGSKA (reference sequence). V lost 7 bases and J lost 7, with 14 bases in between. The CDR3 is 12 amino acids.

The rearrangement uses TRBV6-5 and TRBJ2-2; TRBD1 aligns across 7 bases. The germline V gene has CDR1 MNHEY and CDR2 SVGAGI. J gave up 6 bases and V 2 bases, and 9 bases lay outside the gene matches. CDR3 length equals 16 residues. The CDR3 protein is CASSYTGTASAGELFF. The CDR3 region has the DNA TGTGCCAGCAGTTACACTGGGACAGCCTCAGCCGGGGAGCTGTTTTTT.

This clonotype has a count of ten or more. This chain uses TRBV6-1 with TRBJ2-7; D is possibly TRBD2 (5 bases). The ends were cut back, 0 bases at V and 2 bases at J, with 8 bases in the middle. This CDR3 has 14 residues. The germline V gene has CDR1 MNHNS and CDR2 SASEGT. CDR3 coding DNA: TGTGCCAGCAGTGAAGCGCCCGGGACCTACGAGCAGTACTTC. Its protein product is CASSEAPGTYEQYF.

As regards this clonotype: The junction and the germline gene differ at one end; a read error may be behind it. The chain is built from TRBV27 and TRBJ2-2; no clear D. Germline V CDR1 and CDR2: MNHEY, SMNVEV (reference sequence). There are 14 residues in the CDR3. For the CDR3, the DNA is TGTACCAGCAGTTTCTATCCGAACACCGGGGAGCTGTTTTTT. Translated, it gives CTSSFYPNTGELFF.

About this clonotype itself: A much larger clone sits a single nucleotide away, making a read error possible. V and J are TRBV12-3 or TRBV12-4 and TRBJ2-1; the D gene is possibly TRBD1 (5 bases). The CDR3 runs 11 residues. Written as DNA, the CDR3 is TGTGCCGGCAGTTTCAGGGATGAGCAGTTCTTC. Translating it yields CAGSFRDEQFF.

This clonotype has ten or more counts. This sequence joins TRBV27 and TRBJ2-2; 9 bases align to TRBD1. CDR1 and CDR2 (germline): MNHEY, SMNVEV (reference sequence). This CDR3 region has 18 residues. V shed 5 bases and J 0 bases; nucleotides not matched to a gene: 10. CDR3 sequence reads: CASSPGTGRRANTGELFF. In nucleotides, the CDR3 is TGTGCCAGCAGTCCCGGGACAGGGCGTAGGGCGAACACCGGGGAGCTGTTTTTT.

This clonotype occurred a few times. The chain employs TRBV20-1 and TRBJ2-7; 8 bases are a match to TRBD2. This CDR3 comprises 14 residues. The ends lost 6 bases at V and 4 bases at J; junction bases unmatched: 11. CDR1 and CDR2 (germline): DFQATT, SNEGSKA (reference sequence). The CDR3 coding sequence is TGCAGTGCCAAAAGCGGGACTAGGGGGTACGAGCAGTACTTC. Its protein is CSAKSGTRGYEQYF.